Presented here are 20 T cell receptor beta chains from one specimen sequenced in a study of control samples from healthy donors and cancer patients. Clones were read by immunoSEQ multiplex PCR, and TCRdb kept only the in-frame ones, dropping some. The sample has over 150,000 clones; approximately 96% are singletons. The sample comprised blood. The source is a woman in her 30s in good health.

The chain has TRBV5-4 and TRBJ2-2, with TRBD1 matching over 8 bases. There are 16 residues in the CDR3. CDR1 is SGHNT, CDR2 YYREEE, per germline (reference sequence). V shed 3 bases and J 1 base; nucleotides not matched to a gene: 5. The CDR3 region is CASSSLTGENTGELFF. Here the CDR3 DNA reads TGTGCCAGCAGCTCCCTGACAGGGGAGAACACCGGGGAGCTGTTTTTT. The full variable domain, completed using reference TRBV5-4 and TRBJ2-2, is ETGVTQSPTHLIKTRGQQVTLRCSSQSGHNTVSWYQQALGQGPQFIFQYYREEENGRGNFPPRFSGLQFPNYSSELNVNALELDDSALYLCASSSLTGENTGELFFGEGSRLTVL.

The chain has TRBV10-1 and TRBJ2-5; 12 positions match TRBD2. CDR1 is WNHNN, CDR2 SYGVQD, per germline (reference sequence). The CDR3 extends over 18 amino acids. The junction had 12 bases not matched to a gene; V was cut back by 3 bases and J by 4 bases. The DNA for the CDR3 is TGCGCCAGCAGTGAACCCAAGGGGCTAGCGGGGGGGCTAGAGACCCAGTACTTC. Translating gives CASSEPKGLAGGLETQYF.

This clone was recorded only once. This rearrangement joins TRBV28 to TRBJ1-5, with D unclear. Germline CDR1 reads MDHEN; CDR2 reads SYDVKM. This CDR3 has 16 residues. Trimming left V 7 bases short and J 0 bases short, with 16 bases between. The CDR3 region has the DNA TGTGCCAGCACCCGTTCTTGGGTCCATAGCAATCAGCCCCAGCATTTT. Translating it yields CASTRSWVHSNQPQHF.

The V call is TRBV6-1, the J call TRBJ1-6; TRBD1 is a possible D gene (5 bases). V dropped 2 bases and J dropped 7 bases, with 12 bases sitting between them. This CDR3 is 15 amino acids long. Germline V gene lookup returns CDR1 MNHNS and CDR2 SASEGT. In DNA, the CDR3 is TGTGCCAGCAGTGAATTCCGGGGCCCCAATTCACCCCTCCACTTT. The encoded protein is CASSEFRGPNSPLHF.

The DNA of the CDR3 is TGTGCCAGCAGATACAGGGAGAGCACTGAAGCTTTCTTT. Protein: CASRYRESTEAFF. J is TRBJ1-1 and V is TRBV2, with D tentatively TRBD1 (6 bases). V dropped 6 bases and J dropped 4 bases, with 12 bases sitting between them. The CDR3 spans 13 residues. Germline V CDR1 and CDR2: SNHLY, FYNNEI.

CDR3 protein: CASTGRDTGELFF. In nucleotides, the CDR3 is TGTGCCAGCACCGGTCGCGACACCGGGGAGCTGTTTTTT. This sequence joins TRBV6-5 and TRBJ2-2; D is unresolved. V lost 7 bases, J lost 3 bases, and 9 bases lay in between. Per germline, CDR1 MNHEY and CDR2 SVGAGI. The CDR3 consists of 13 residues.

This clone appeared a single time. V is TRBV7-3 and J is TRBJ2-5; 8 nucleotides line up with TRBD2. In germline, CDR1 is SGHTA, CDR2 FQGTGA. This CDR3 is 15 amino acids long. Trimming took 4 bases from V and 5 from J; bases not matched to a gene: 9. Here the CDR3 reads CASSSTPGRGETQYF. CDR3 coding DNA: TGTGCCAGCAGCTCGACGCCCGGGAGGGGGGAGACCCAGTACTTC.

V usage is TRBV18 and J usage is TRBJ1-2, with D unclear. Trimming pared 6 bases from V and 7 bases from J, leaving 9 bases between. Germline lookup yields CDR1 KGHSH and CDR2 LQKENI. The CDR3 has 11 residues. Written as DNA, the CDR3 is TGTGCCAGCTCTCAAACGGGTGGCTACACCTTC. It codes for CASSQTGGYTF.

This clone was observed once. The chain carries TRBV7-8 and TRBJ1-6, with no clear D. The ends were cut back, 5 bases at V and 7 bases at J, with 18 bases in the middle. The CDR3 spans 16 residues. From germline, CDR1 is SGHVS and CDR2 FQNEAQ. The CDR3 DNA reads as TGTGCCAGCAGCCAAGACGGGTTGTTTAAGAATTCACCCCTCCACTTT. Protein sequence: CASSQDGLFKNSPLHF.

This chain uses TRBV18 with TRBJ1-1, with D perhaps TRBD1 (5 bases). The CDR3 consists of 13 residues. Trimming shortened V by 6 bases and J by 0 bases, and 8 bases separated the two germline ends. Germline assignment: CDR1 KGHSH and CDR2 LQKENI. The chain's CDR3 is CASSGAMNTEAFF. The CDR3 DNA is TGTGCCAGCTCCGGGGCTATGAACACTGAAGCTTTCTTT.

This sequence joins TRBV4-1 and TRBJ1-1; no definite D call. V gave up 1 base and J gave up 0 bases, with 15 bases separating them. CDR1 MGHRA and CDR2 YSYEKL come from the germline V gene. This CDR3 comprises 17 residues. CDR3 residues: CASSQAPPPFLNTEAFF. The CDR3 DNA is TGCGCCAGCAGCCAAGCCCCCCCTCCTTTTCTGAACACTGAAGCTTTCTTT.

The CDR3 region has the DNA TGCGCCAGCAGCTTGGCGGGGGTTTCACCCCTCCACTTT. It encodes CASSLAGVSPLHF. The V gene is TRBV5-1, the J gene TRBJ1-6, with a tentative D call TRBD1 (5 bases). V was cut by 0 bases and J by 9 bases, with 7 bases left in between. This CDR3 contains 13 residues. The germline V gene has CDR1 SGHRS and CDR2 YFSETQ.

This chain joins TRBV25-1 and TRBJ1-1; D not certain. The CDR3 covers 13 residues. The germline gives CDR1 MGHDK, CDR2 SYGVNS. Trimming removed 2 bases at V and 1 base at J, with 5 bases between. CDR3 coding DNA: TGTGCCAGCAGTGAACGGGGGAACACTGAAGCTTTCTTT. This codes for CASSERGNTEAFF.

The chain couples TRBV6-5 to TRBJ2-7, with 9 bases aligning to TRBD1. Germline V gene lookup returns CDR1 MNHEY and CDR2 SVGAGI. V lost 4 bases and J lost 3; bases outside the gene matches: 7. The CDR3 is made up of 15 amino acids. DNA for the CDR3: TGTGCCAGCAGTTCCCATGGGACAGGGAACTACGAGCAGTACTTC. Protein product: CASSSHGTGNYEQYF.

The chain recombines TRBV30 with TRBJ1-4; no definite D call. This CDR3 has 12 amino acids. Trimming removed 3 bases at V and 8 bases at J, with 10 bases between. In germline, CDR1 is GTSNPN, CDR2 SVGIG (reference sequence). The chain's CDR3 is CAWSQNWEKLFF. CDR3 bases: TGTGCCTGGAGCCAAAATTGGGAAAAACTGTTTTTT.

The genes are TRBV7-6 and TRBJ1-3; 9 positions agree with TRBD1. This CDR3 has 17 residues. Losses at the gene ends were 6 bases for V and 1 base for J; bases not matched to a gene: 10. CDR1 and CDR2 from the germline V gene are SGHVS and FNYEAQ. The CDR3, as DNA: TGTGCCAGCAGTCTAGCCGGGACAGGGTCTTCTGGAAACACCATATATTTT. Translation: CASSLAGTGSSGNTIYF.

This chain links TRBV2 with TRBJ1-5; unclear D gene. This CDR3 is 16 amino acids long. Germline V gene lookup returns CDR1 SNHLY and CDR2 FYNNEI. Trimming took off 7 bases at V and 0 bases at J, with 16 bases between the two ends. The CDR3 bases are TGTGCCAGCAACCCCCGGGAGAACTATAGCAATCAGCCCCAGCATTTT. Its protein product is CASNPRENYSNQPQHF.

This clone has only one observation. The V gene is TRBV28, the J gene TRBJ2-1, with a tentative D call TRBD1 (5 bases). Germline V CDR1 and CDR2: MDHEN, SYDVKM. This CDR3 has 16 residues. The V gene lost 6 bases and the J gene lost 8 bases, with 23 bases spanning the gap. The CDR3, as DNA: TGTGCCAGCAGGAGCGATCCAGGGTTGCAAGCACATGAGCAGTTCTTC. It translates to CASRSDPGLQAHEQFF.

The V and J genes are TRBV27 and TRBJ2-1; 9 bases align to TRBD2. After removal of 2 bases from V and 6 bases from J, the junction contained 2 bases not matched to a gene. The CDR3 has 14 residues. The germline CDR1 and CDR2 sequences are MNHEY and SMNVEV (reference sequence). The CDR3 sequence: CASSLGGRGNEQFF. The CDR3 nucleotides read TGTGCCAGCAGTTTAGGCGGGAGGGGCAATGAGCAGTTCTTC.

The chain combines TRBV6-5 with TRBJ1-2; D is perhaps TRBD1 (5 bases). This CDR3 is 14 amino acids long. CDR1 and CDR2 from the germline V gene are MNHEY and SVGAGI. V gave up 6 bases and J gave up 2 bases, with 13 bases separating them. Written as DNA, the CDR3 is TGTGCCAGCAGCGAGATCAGGGAAAACTATGGCTACACCTTC. It is translated as CASSEIRENYGYTF.